This T cell receptor (beta chain) is drawn from a study of shared clonotypes between healthy human individuals. Several immunoSEQ plates received, in even portions, the genomic DNA of each subset. Assay: immunoSEQ multiplex PCR; the TCRdb copy retains only in-frame clones and omits some. The sample has 450,000 to 650,000 clones; roughly four fifths are singletons. This CDR3 has 12 residues. V lost 6 bases to trimming and J lost 11 bases, with 16 bases between them. Germline V CDR1 and CDR2: MDHEN, SYDVKM. Samples left unsorted employed about 100 million PBMCs for genomic DNA. The gene calls are TRBV28 and TRBJ1-1; D is ambiguous. This sequence was found in a woman in her thirties or forties in good health. Some clones in this sample may be carry-over from other donors' samples. Sequencing was done on a sample of PBMCs. CDR3 in amino acids: CASSRGWFGAFF. The CDR3 bases are TGTGCCAGCAGCCGTGGATGGTTTGGGGCTTTCTTT.